The 8 T cell receptor beta chains given below trace back to one sample, sequenced in a study of blood T cell repertoires in COVID-19. Using immunoSEQ multiplex PCR, the repertoire was profiled, and TCRdb retains in-frame clones only, with some absent. The sample records approximately 92,000 clones, roughly 72% being singletons. Sequenced input: peripheral blood. The receptors come from a woman aged 60-70 years in a cohort sampled during active or convalescent COVID-19.

V usage is TRBV5-1 and J usage is TRBJ2-3; 8 nucleotides line up with TRBD2. This CDR3 region has 16 residues. Germline CDR1 and CDR2: SGHRS and YFSETQ. Trimming took 5 bases from V and 2 from J; bases not matched to a gene: 10. CDR3 in DNA: TGCGCCAGCAGTCAACTTAGCGGGGCCAACACAGATACGCAGTATTTT. This encodes CASSQLSGANTDTQYF.

The V gene is TRBV30, the J gene TRBJ1-2, with 9 bases identical to TRBD1. The CDR3 is made up of 14 amino acids. Germline assignment: CDR1 GTSNPN and CDR2 SVGIG (reference sequence). The V gene end was trimmed by 1 base and the J gene end by 7 bases; junction bases not matched to a gene: 7. The CDR3 nucleotides read TGTGCCTGGAGTGAGGGACAGGGTGTTCCTGGCTACACCTTC. This encodes CAWSEGQGVPGYTF.

CDR3 in amino acids: CASSQTLGVAKNIQYF. The CDR3 DNA reads as TGTGCCAGCAGCCAAACCCTAGGGGTAGCCAAAAACATTCAGTACTTC. The J gene is TRBJ2-4, the V gene TRBV14; maybe TRBD1 (5 bases). The CDR3 loop spans 16 amino acids. Germline-derived CDR1 and CDR2 are SGHDN and FVKESK. Trimming removed 2 bases from V and 0 bases from J, with 11 bases in between.

Only a few counts were recorded for this clone. Here the CDR3 reads CASSYSTGYSNQPQHF. The CDR3 DNA is TGTGCCAGCAGTTACTCAACAGGTTATAGCAATCAGCCCCAGCATTTT. The rearrangement uses TRBV6-2 or TRBV6-3 and TRBJ1-5; perhaps TRBD1 as D (5 bases). CDR3 length: 16 amino acids. The V end lost 0 bases, the J end lost 0 bases, and 9 bases lay between the germline ends. CDR1 is MNHEY, CDR2 SVGEGT, per germline.

The chain recombines TRBV12-5 with TRBJ1-5; 9 bases agree with TRBD1. The CDR3 sequence is 15 residues long. J gave up 7 bases and V 3 bases, and 7 bases lay outside the gene matches. CDR1 and CDR2 (germline): LGHNT, FRNRAP. The CDR3 protein is CASGLPTGGRQPQHF. The DNA for the CDR3 is TGTGCTAGTGGTTTACCGACAGGGGGGAGGCAGCCCCAGCATTTT.

In its sample, this clone was seen a few times. This chain uses TRBV5-1 with TRBJ2-1; D remains ambiguous. Germline loops: CDR1 SGHRS, CDR2 YFSETQ. The CDR3 loop spans 16 amino acids. Trimming left V 0 bases short and J 0 bases short, with 10 bases between. In DNA form, the CDR3 reads TGCGCCAGCAGCTTGGCCGAGGTAAGCTCCTACAATGAGCAGTTCTTC. Residues: CASSLAEVSSYNEQFF.

The genes are TRBV5-6 and TRBJ1-5; possible D gene TRBD1, 6 bases. V was trimmed by 2 bases and J by 0 bases, leaving 15 bases between them. Germline V lookup: CDR1 SGHDT, CDR2 YYEEEE. CDR3 size: 17 residues. CDR3 region: CASSLGGWINSNQPQHF. CDR3 bases: TGTGCCAGCAGCTTAGGGGGATGGATCAATAGCAATCAGCCCCAGCATTTT.

J is TRBJ1-2 and V is TRBV9; 7 bases are shared with TRBD1. The V gene's germline CDR1 is SGDLS and CDR2 YYNGEE. Trimming took 0 bases from V and 5 from J; bases not matched to a gene: 13. There are 17 residues in the CDR3. DNA for the CDR3: TGTGCCAGCAGCGTAGATGTAGGGGGCTCCCTAACTTATGGCTACACCTTC. Encoded protein: CASSVDVGGSLTYGYTF.